This T cell receptor (beta chain) was observed in a study of blood T cell repertoires in COVID-19. The wider study: Acute and convalescent COVID-19 specimens originated in the United States, Italy and Spain. PBMCs, B-cell-depleted T cells, or T cells provided the cDNA or gDNA that made up the material.

The assay was immunoSEQ multiplex PCR, and TCRdb's table has in-frame clones only and misses some. The profile shows about 150,000 clones, about 81% of them singletons. V dropped 2 bases and J dropped 0 bases, with 13 bases sitting between them. The CDR3 loop spans 16 amino acids. The germline V gene encodes CDR1 MNHNS and CDR2 SASEGT. Participants were aged about 18 to 95 years, lived in 20 to 30 US areas, and enrolled virtually. Sample: PBMCs or T cells enriched from blood (not recorded which). This sequence was found in a man between 50 and 59 years old who had recovered from COVID-19. The chain links TRBV6-1 to TRBJ1-1; no clear D gene. The CDR3 nucleotides read TGTGCCAGCAGTGAACTAGCAGGAGGGTTGAACACTGAAGCTTTCTTT. This encodes CASSELAGGLNTEAFF.